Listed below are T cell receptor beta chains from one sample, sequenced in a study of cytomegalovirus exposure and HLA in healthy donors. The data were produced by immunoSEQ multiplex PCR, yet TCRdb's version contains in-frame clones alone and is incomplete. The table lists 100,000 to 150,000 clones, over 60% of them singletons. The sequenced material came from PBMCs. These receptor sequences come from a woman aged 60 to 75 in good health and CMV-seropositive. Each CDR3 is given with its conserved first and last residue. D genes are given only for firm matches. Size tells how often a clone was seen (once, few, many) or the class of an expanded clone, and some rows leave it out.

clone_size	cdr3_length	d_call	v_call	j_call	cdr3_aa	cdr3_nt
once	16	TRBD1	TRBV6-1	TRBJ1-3	CASSDRMTGIGNTIYF	TGTGCCAGCAGTGACCGAATGACAGGGATTGGAAACACCATATATTTT
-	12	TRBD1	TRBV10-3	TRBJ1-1	CAISVDRTEAFF	TGTGCCATCAGCGTGGACAGGACTGAAGCTTTCTTT
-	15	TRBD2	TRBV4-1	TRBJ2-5	CASSQVKLAGETQYF	TGCGCCAGCAGCCAAGTTAAACTAGCGGGGGAGACCCAGTACTTC
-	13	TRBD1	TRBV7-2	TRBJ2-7	CASSRDRVNEQYF	TGTGCCAGCAGCCGGGACAGGGTCAACGAGCAGTACTTC
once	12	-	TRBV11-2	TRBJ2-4	CASSLAWTFQYF	TGTGCCAGCAGCTTAGCTTGGACTTTTCAGTACTTC
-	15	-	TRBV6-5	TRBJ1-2	CASSYLTQVNYGYTF	TGTGCCAGCAGTTACTTGACCCAGGTTAACTATGGCTACACCTTC
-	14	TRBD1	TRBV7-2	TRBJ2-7	CASRRTGGAYEQYF	TGTGCCAGCAGGAGGACAGGGGGAGCCTACGAGCAGTACTTC
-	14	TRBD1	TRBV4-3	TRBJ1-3	CASSPGGSGNTIYF	TGCGCCAGCAGCCCAGGGGGCTCTGGAAACACCATATATTTT
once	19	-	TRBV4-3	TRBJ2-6	CASSQDRGTVALGANVLTF	TGCGCCAGCAGCCAAGATCGGGGGACAGTCGCTCTGGGGGCCAACGTCCTGACTTTC
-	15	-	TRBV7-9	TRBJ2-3	CASSLGQITTDTQYF	TGTGCCAGCAGCTTAGGACAAATTACCACAGATACGCAGTATTTT
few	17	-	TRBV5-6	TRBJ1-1	CASSTYPTNRYNTEAFF	TGTGCCAGCAGCACTTATCCGACCAACAGGTATAACACTGAAGCTTTCTTT
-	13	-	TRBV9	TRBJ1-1	CASSVSRVTEAFF	TGTGCCAGCAGCGTCTCCAGGGTTACTGAAGCTTTCTTT
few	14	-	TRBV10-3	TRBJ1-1	CAISPAGGIAEAFF	TGTGCCATCAGTCCCGCTGGGGGGATAGCTGAAGCTTTCTTT
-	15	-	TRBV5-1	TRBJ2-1	CASSLNGQAYNEQFF	TGCGCCAGCAGCTTGAACGGTCAGGCCTACAATGAGCAGTTCTTC
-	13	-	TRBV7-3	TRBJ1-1	CASSLTVEAEAFF	TGTGCCAGCAGCTTAACGGTCGAGGCTGAAGCTTTCTTT
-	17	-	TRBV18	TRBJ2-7	CASSPRSVGQTNYEQYF	TGTGCCAGCTCACCACGGAGTGTAGGGCAGACTAACTACGAGCAGTACTTC
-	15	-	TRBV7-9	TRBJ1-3	CASSADSHSGNTIYF	TGTGCCAGCAGCGCGGACAGCCACTCTGGAAACACCATATATTTT
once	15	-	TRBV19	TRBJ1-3	CASSQTGISGNTIYF	TGTGCCAGTAGTCAGACAGGCATCTCTGGAAACACCATATATTTT
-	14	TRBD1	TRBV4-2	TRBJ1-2	CASSQAGTGKGYTF	TGTGCCAGCAGCCAGGCCGGGACAGGGAAGGGCTACACCTTC
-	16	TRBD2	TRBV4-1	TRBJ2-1	CASSHIRDYLNNEQFF	TGCGCCAGCAGCCATATCCGGGACTACTTGAACAATGAGCAGTTCTTC
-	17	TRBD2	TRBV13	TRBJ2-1	CASSSATSGSSYNEQFF	TGTGCCAGCAGCTCGGCGACTAGCGGGAGCTCCTACAATGAGCAGTTCTTC
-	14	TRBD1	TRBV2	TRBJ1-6	CASSPGQVRGPLHF	TGTGCCAGCAGTCCGGGACAGGTCAGGGGACCCCTCCACTTT
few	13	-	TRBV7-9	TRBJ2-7	CASSLPGSYEQYF	TGTGCCAGCAGCTTACCGGGGTCCTACGAGCAGTACTTC
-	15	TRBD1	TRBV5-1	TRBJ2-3	CASSSQGARADTQYF	TGCGCCAGCAGCTCTCAGGGGGCGAGGGCAGATACGCAGTATTTT
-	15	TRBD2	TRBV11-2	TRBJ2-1	CASEPGLAGGNEQFF	TGTGCCAGCGAGCCGGGACTAGCGGGAGGGAATGAGCAGTTCTTC
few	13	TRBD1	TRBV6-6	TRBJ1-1	CASSRGQGAQAFF	TGTGCCAGCAGTAGGGGACAGGGGGCACAAGCTTTCTTT
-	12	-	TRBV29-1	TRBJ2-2	CSSTGRTGELFF	TGCAGCTCCACAGGGAGAACCGGGGAGCTGTTTTTT
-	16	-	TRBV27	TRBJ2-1	CASHPRGGRSYNEQFF	TGTGCCAGCCACCCGCGAGGAGGGAGGTCGTACAATGAGCAGTTCTTC
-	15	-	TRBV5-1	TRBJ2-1	CASSPSNRQGDEQFF	TGCGCCAGCAGCCCGTCTAATCGTCAGGGTGATGAGCAGTTCTTC
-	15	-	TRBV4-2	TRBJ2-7	CASSQVIGTSYEQYF	TGTGCCAGCAGCCAAGTCATAGGGACTTCCTACGAGCAGTACTTC
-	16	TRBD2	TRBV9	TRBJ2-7	CASSPSGLAGFYEQYF	TGTGCCAGCAGCCCAAGCGGGCTAGCGGGCTTCTACGAGCAGTACTTC
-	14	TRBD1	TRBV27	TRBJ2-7	CASSSQGQGYEQYF	TGTGCCAGCAGTTCCCAGGGACAGGGCTACGAGCAGTACTTC
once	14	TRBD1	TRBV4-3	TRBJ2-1	CASRPGTGYNEQFF	TGCGCCAGCAGGCCCGGGACAGGCTACAATGAGCAGTTCTTC
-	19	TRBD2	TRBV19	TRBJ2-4	CASSVTSGTPALAKNIQYF	TGTGCCAGTAGTGTTACTAGCGGGACTCCCGCGCTGGCCAAAAACATTCAGTACTTC
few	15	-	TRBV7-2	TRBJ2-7	CASSLASDRQYEQYF	TGTGCCAGCAGCTTAGCGTCGGACAGACAATACGAGCAGTACTTC
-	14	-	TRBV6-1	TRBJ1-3	CASSRVGAGNTIYF	TGTGCCAGCAGCCGGGTGGGTGCGGGAAACACCATATATTTT
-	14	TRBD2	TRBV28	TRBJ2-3	CASSLGLATDTQYF	TGTGCCAGCAGTTTGGGACTAGCAACAGATACGCAGTATTTT
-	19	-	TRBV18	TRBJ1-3	CASSPFLELAPDSGNTIYF	TGTGCCAGCTCACCCTTTCTAGAGTTGGCTCCAGACTCTGGAAACACCATATATTTT